This T cell receptor (beta chain) was retrieved from a study of OX40 agonist ivuxolimab in advanced cancers. TCRdb's table, derived via immunoSEQ multiplex PCR, lists solely in-frame clones and lacks some. The repertoire consists of tens of thousands of clones, with approximately 75% occurring once and the leading ten covering more than 2%. This sequence originates from an adult with an advanced solid tumor such as melanoma, head and neck, liver or kidney cancer. Sample: CD4+ or CD8+ T cells sorted from blood, taken in a trial of the OX40 agonist ivuxolimab.

CDR3 in amino acids: CASSPTPSSYNEQFF. The CDR3 region has the DNA TGTGCCAGCAGCCCGACACCGAGCTCCTACAATGAGCAGTTCTTC. The chain couples TRBV5-4 to TRBJ2-1; the D is unclear. The CDR3 extends over 15 amino acids. Germline values: CDR1 SGHNT, CDR2 YYREEE (reference sequence). With 4 bases removed from V and 0 bases from J, the gap between germline ends came to 11 bases.